This is a list of T cell receptor beta chains from one sample in a study of regulatory T cells in long-lasting Graves disease. In TCRdb, the multiplex PCR reads were re-called with MiXCR into one record per CDR3 protein. Of about 530,000 distinct CDR3 sequences listed, about 16% are singletons. These data were also reused for a study on T cells in Graves' hyperthyroidism and ophthalmopathy.

This sample comprised peripheral blood mononuclear cells (PBMCs), obtained at new diagnosis, from a patient treated with antithyroid drugs. Receptors originate from a woman aged 35-65 years with Graves disease. Both conserved end residues are part of each CDR3. The D gene is left open where the match is weak. The size entry is marked missing in some rows and otherwise reads once, few, many or a size class.

>TRBV29-1|TRBJ2-2|TRBD1|few|15
TGCAGCGTTGACGGCGCCAGGGGGCATACCGGGGAGCTGTTTTTT
CSVDGARGHTGELFF
>TRBV5-6|TRBJ2-2|TRBD2|many|16
TGTGCCAGCAGTTCCGGACTAGCGTGGAACACCGGGGAGCTGTTTTTT
CASSSGLAWNTGELFF
>TRBV3-1|TRBJ2-7|NA|many|13
TGTGCCAGCAGCCAAGAGTGGTGGCGCGAGCAGTACTTC
CASSQEWWREQYF
>TRBV7-9|TRBJ2-6|TRBD1|NA|17
TGTGCCAGCAGCGCCGGGACAGGGGGCTCTGGGGCCAACGTCCTGACTTTC
CASSAGTGGSGANVLTF
>TRBV7-2|TRBJ2-4|NA|NA|17
TGTGCCAGCAGCTTAGCGCAATCGGGAATAGCCAAAAACATTCAGTACTTC
CASSLAQSGIAKNIQYF
>TRBV7-9|TRBJ2-2|NA|NA|14
TGTGCCAGCGGCCCTGGGGCGAACACCGGGGAGCTGTTTTTT
CASGPGANTGELFF
>TRBV20-1|TRBJ1-2|NA|few|14
TGCAGTGCTAGAGATAGGGTCCGAGGGTATGGCTACACCTTC
CSARDRVRGYGYTF
>TRBV5-4|TRBJ1-1|NA|many|14
TGTGCCAGCAGCTTGAAGGGAAAAACCACTGAAGCTTTCTTT
CASSLKGKTTEAFF
>TRBV11-2|TRBJ2-7|TRBD2|many|14
TGTGCCAGCAGCTTAGTAGCGGGGGACTACGAGCAGTACTTC
CASSLVAGDYEQYF
>TRBV27|TRBJ2-1|TRBD2|many|16
TGTGCCAGCAGTTTAATAGCGGGGGGGTTCTACAATGAGCAGTTCTTC
CASSLIAGGFYNEQFF
>TRBV4-1|TRBJ2-2|TRBD1|NA|14
TGCGCCAGCAGCCCCGGACAGGGGAACGGGGAGCTGTTTTTT
CASSPGQGNGELFF
>TRBV2|TRBJ1-5|TRBD1|many|13
TGTGCCAGCAGTGAAGGGAGGACAGGGAGAGGACATTTT
CASSEGRTGRGHF
>TRBV7-9|TRBJ2-7|NA|NA|17
TGTGCCAGCAGCCCGGAGAGGGGACGAGGGACGGTCTACGAGCAGTACTTC
CASSPERGRGTVYEQYF
>TRBV20-1|TRBJ2-7|NA|many|12
TGCAGTGCTTGGGACCAATCCTACGAGCAGTACTTC
CSAWDQSYEQYF
>TRBV2|TRBJ2-1|TRBD2|many|15
TGTGCCAGCAGCGACCGGGGGGGCTCCTACAATGAGCAGTTCTTC
CASSDRGGSYNEQFF
>TRBV29-1|TRBJ1-5|NA|few|13
TGCAGCGTTGAAGAGGGGGCCAATCAGCCCCAGCATTTT
CSVEEGANQPQHF
>TRBV28|TRBJ1-2|NA|many|12
TGTGCCAGCAGTTTAAGGGTCTATGGCTACACCTTC
CASSLRVYGYTF
>TRBV18|TRBJ1-1|TRBD1|few|12
TGTGCCAGCTCATCACAGGGGCCTGAAGCTTTCTTT
CASSSQGPEAFF
>TRBV6-1|TRBJ2-5|NA|NA|14
TGTGCCAGCAGTGACTCAGCCCCTCGGGAGACCCAGTACTTC
CASSDSAPRETQYF
>TRBV4-1|TRBJ1-4|NA|few|13
TGCGCCAGCAGCCAAATCATCGGTGAAAAACTGTTTTTT
CASSQIIGEKLFF
>TRBV20-1|TRBJ2-7|NA|many|14
TGCAGTGCTAGCAAACAGGTTCCCCTACGAGGGCAGTACTTC
CSASKQVPLRGQYF
>TRBV27|TRBJ2-7|NA|many|14
TGTGCCAGCAGCCGCGACACGAGAACCTACGAGCAGTACTTC
CASSRDTRTYEQYF
>TRBV5-1|TRBJ2-7|NA|many|15
TGCGCCAGCAGCTTGGAACGGGGGTATACTTACGAGCAGTACTTC
CASSLERGYTYEQYF
>TRBV3-1|TRBJ2-5|TRBD2|many|16
TGTGCCAGCAGCCAATTGGGACTAGCGGGGAAGGAGACCCAGTACTTC
CASSQLGLAGKETQYF
>TRBV3-1|TRBJ1-3|NA|many|14
TGTGCCAGCAGCCAAGAGGGCTCTGGAAACACCATATATTTT
CASSQEGSGNTIYF